Below are 26 T cell receptor beta chains sequenced from a single sample in a study of Graves' ophthalmopathy and Graves' hyperthyroidism. Amplification from RNA transcripts yielded the TCR beta CDR3 regions. HTBI primers primed a first-round RT-PCR, and a second-round multiplex PCR followed. TCRdb re-called the multiplex PCR reads through MiXCR, storing one row per CDR3 protein. The table includes about 550,000 distinct CDR3 sequences, roughly 39% detected once. The sequencing sample was made of peripheral blood or thyroid tissue (not recorded which). The receptors were gathered from an adult man with Graves' hyperthyroidism.

In its sample, this clonotype was seen many times. The chain links TRBV9 to TRBJ2-7, with TRBD1 identical over 8 bases. The CDR3 consists of 15 residues. V lost 0 bases and J lost 2; bases outside the gene matches: 4. The germline V gene encodes CDR1 SGDLS and CDR2 YYNGEE. The CDR3 here is CASSVGDRRPYEQYF. In nucleotides, the CDR3 is TGTGCCAGCAGCGTAGGGGACAGGAGACCCTACGAGCAGTACTTC. Full variable domain (rest looked up from reference TRBV9 and TRBJ2-7): DSGVTQTPKHLITATGQRVTLRCSPRSGDLSVYWYQQSLDQGLQFLIQYYNGEERAKGNILERFSAQQFPDLHSELNLSSLELGDSALYFCASSVGDRRPYEQYFGPGTRLTVT.

V is TRBV12-3 or TRBV12-4 and J is TRBJ2-1, with D unclear. The CDR3 has 16 residues. Deletions cut 4 bases from V and 7 bases from J, with 20 bases between. For the CDR3, the DNA is TGTGCCAGCAGTTCCATAGAGAACTACCTACTGAATGAGCAGTTCTTC. Its protein is CASSSIENYLLNEQFF.

This clonotype was recorded many times. The chain combines TRBV7-8 with TRBJ1-6; D call uncertain. Germline assignment: CDR1 SGHVS and CDR2 FQNEAQ. Trimming pared 5 bases from V and 5 bases from J, leaving 16 bases between. The CDR3 runs to 16 residues. The CDR3 coding sequence is TGTGCCAGCAGCCCCCGGCCCCTTTGGGATAATTCACCCCTCCACTTT. Protein sequence: CASSPRPLWDNSPLHF.

The table lists this clonotype with many counts. CDR3 loop: CASSPRTSGRTDTQYF. CDR3 nucleotide sequence: TGTGCCAGCAGCCCCCGGACTAGCGGACGCACAGATACGCAGTATTTT. The chain recombines TRBV7-9 with TRBJ2-7, with 10 bases lining up with TRBD2. The J call may not be correct, given that the DNA end is closer to TRBJ2-3. Germline lookup yields CDR1 SEHNR and CDR2 FQNEAQ (reference sequence). The CDR3 totals 16 residues.

This clonotype was seen many times. The rearrangement links TRBV5-1 to TRBJ1-3; possible D gene TRBD1, 5 bases. Germline values: CDR1 SGHRS, CDR2 YFSETQ. V was trimmed by 2 bases and J by 2 bases, leaving 11 bases between them. This CDR3 spans 15 amino acids. The CDR3 is CASSFARATGNTIYF. DNA for the CDR3: TGCGCCAGCAGCTTCGCCAGGGCTACTGGAAACACCATATATTTT. Using reference TRBV5-1 and TRBJ1-3 for the parts outside the CDR3, the full variable domain is KAGVTQTPRYLIKTRGQQVTLSCSPISGHRSVSWYQQTPGQGLQFLFEYFSETQRNKGNFPGRFSGRQFSNSRSEMNVSTLELGDSALYLCASSFARATGNTIYFGEGSWLTVV.

This chain joins TRBV15 and TRBJ2-5; perhaps TRBD2 as D (6 bases). The V end was cut by 5 bases, the J end by 1 base, with 14 bases between. The CDR3 has 15 residues. In germline, CDR1 is LNHNV, CDR2 YYDKDF (reference sequence). The CDR3 sequence is CATSQKGGFQETQYF. In DNA form, the CDR3 reads TGTGCCACCAGCCAAAAGGGAGGCTTCCAAGAGACCCAGTACTTC.

This chain joins TRBV19 and TRBJ2-6, with D possibly TRBD1 on 6 matching bases. The CDR3 runs to 10 residues. Trimming took off 5 bases at V and 15 bases at J, with 8 bases between the two ends. The germline CDR1 and CDR2 sequences are LNHDA and SQIVND (reference sequence). CDR3 bases: TGTGCCAGTAGTGCGGACAGCCTGACTTTC. Protein: CASSADSLTF.

The chain has TRBV20-1 and TRBJ2-5; D perhaps matches TRBD1 (5 bases). The DNA matches TRBJ2-1 better at its end, which makes the J call doubtful. The CDR3 sequence is 12 residues long. The germline V gene has CDR1 DFQATT and CDR2 SNEGSKA (reference sequence). The CDR3 loop is CSAGSRGNEQFF. In DNA form, the CDR3 reads TGCAGTGCTGGATCTAGGGGCAATGAGCAGTTCTTC.

The rearrangement uses TRBV20-1 and TRBJ2-7; TRBD2 matches at 11 bases. J gave up 9 bases and V 6 bases, and 19 bases lay outside the gene matches. Germline CDR1 DFQATT, CDR2 SNEGSKA (reference sequence). The CDR3 has 16 residues. The CDR3 spells CSATGRASGGNLGQYF. The DNA for the CDR3 is TGCAGTGCCACAGGTAGAGCTAGCGGGGGGAATTTGGGGCAGTACTTC.

The chain links TRBV7-9 to TRBJ1-3; D unresolved. V lost 3 bases and J lost 11, with 11 bases in between. CDR1 and CDR2 from the germline V gene are SEHNR and FQNEAQ (reference sequence). The CDR3 length is 12 residues. DNA of the CDR3: TGTGCCAGCAGCTTCGCCCGGGATTCCATATATTTT. Amino acid sequence: CASSFARDSIYF.

The table lists this clonotype with many counts. This chain uses TRBV10-3 with TRBJ1-2; TRBD1 matches at 7 bases. V shed 6 bases and J 3 bases; nucleotides not matched to a gene: 13. The CDR3 runs to 16 residues. CDR1 is ENHRY and CDR2 is SYGVKD in the germline V gene. This CDR3 reads CAIRGSEGARDYGYTF. The CDR3 DNA reads TGTGCCATCAGGGGAAGTGAGGGGGCGCGTGACTATGGCTACACCTTC.

The chain joins TRBV5-1 to TRBJ2-7; TRBD2 matches 8 bases. Germline V gene sequence: CDR1 SGHRS, CDR2 YFSETQ. Trimming cost V 4 bases and J 7 bases; bases outside gene matches: 10. CDR3 length: 14 amino acids. The CDR3 region has the DNA TGCGCCAGCAGCGTTACCGGGACTAGTTCAGAGCAGTACTTC. Residues: CASSVTGTSSEQYF.

This clonotype was observed a handful of times. V gene TRBV29-1 combines with J gene TRBJ2-3, with TRBD1 as a possible D gene (6 bases). This CDR3 spans 11 amino acids. Germline assignment: CDR1 SQVTM and CDR2 ANQGSEA. V lost 6 bases and J lost 7, with 11 bases in between. CDR3 in DNA: TGCAGCGTGGAACAGGGTTATACGCAGTATTTT. Translating it yields CSVEQGYTQYF.

In its sample, this clonotype was seen many times. The V gene is TRBV29-1, the J gene TRBJ1-2; possible D gene TRBD1, 5 bases. This CDR3 has 12 amino acids. Trimming stripped 6 bases from V and 7 bases from J, with 15 bases between. Germline-derived CDR1 and CDR2 are SQVTM and ANQGSEA. CDR3 sequence: CSVLREGGGYTF. The CDR3 coding sequence is TGCAGCGTGCTCAGGGAAGGAGGTGGCTACACCTTC. Looking up the rest from reference TRBV29-1 and TRBJ1-2 gives the full variable domain: SAVISQKPSRDICQRGTSLTIQCQVDSQVTMMFWYRQQPGQSLTLIATANQGSEATYESGFVIDKFPISRPNLTFSTLTVSNMSPEDSSIYLCSVLREGGGYTFGSGTRLTVV.

This clonotype was found many times. The V and J genes are TRBV24-1 and TRBJ2-7; perhaps TRBD2 as D (5 bases). V lost 4 bases, J lost 3 bases, and 15 bases lay in between. The CDR3 is 15 residues long. Germline CDR1 reads KGHDR; CDR2 reads SFDVKD. CDR3 DNA sequence: TGTGCCACCAGTGAGTGGAAAAGCGGCGTCTACGAGCAGTACTTC. It specifies CATSEWKSGVYEQYF.

The V call is TRBV2, the J call TRBJ1-1, with 8 bases matching TRBD1. The CDR3 sequence is 12 residues long. Germline CDR1 SNHLY, CDR2 FYNNEI. V shed 2 bases, J shed 11 bases, and the junction held 4 bases outside the gene matches. The CDR3 reads CASSENRGFAFF. CDR3 nucleotide sequence: TGTGCCAGCAGTGAAAACAGGGGGTTTGCTTTCTTT.

V is TRBV27 and J is TRBJ2-1, with D uncertain. Germline CDR1 reads MNHEY; CDR2 reads SMNVEV (reference sequence). This CDR3 is built from 13 residues. The ends were cut back, 0 bases at V and 9 bases at J, with 9 bases in the middle. This CDR3 reads CASSLSRLREQFF. DNA for the CDR3: TGTGCCAGCAGTTTATCCCGCCTACGTGAGCAGTTCTTC.

This clonotype was detected ten times or more. The rearrangement links TRBV9 to TRBJ1-5; 7 nucleotides agree with TRBD1. With 3 bases clipped from V and 3 bases from J, the junction kept 3 bases outside the gene matches. Germline V gene lookup returns CDR1 SGDLS and CDR2 YYNGEE. The CDR3 is 14 amino acids. The CDR3 loop reads CASSGGQSNQPQHF. CDR3 sequence (DNA): TGTGCCAGCAGCGGGGGACAGTCCAATCAGCCCCAGCATTTT.

CDR3 coding DNA: TGCGCCAGCAGACCGGATACAGCCTTTTACACTGAAGCTTTCTTT. It translates to CASRPDTAFYTEAFF. The chain carries TRBV5-1 and TRBJ1-1; D not resolved. CDR3 length equals 15 residues. Deletions cut 5 bases from V and 3 bases from J, with 17 bases between. Germline values: CDR1 SGHRS, CDR2 YFSETQ.

A word on this clonotype: At one end the junction does not follow the germline gene, possibly because of a read error. V gene TRBV10-3 combines with J gene TRBJ1-4; no clear D. The CDR3 length is 15 residues. In germline, CDR1 is ENHRY, CDR2 SYGVKD. This CDR3 is CASSAMSGVGEKLFF. In DNA, the CDR3 is TGTGCCAGCAGTGCGATGAGCGGGGTGGGTGAAAAACTGTTTTTT.

The sample holds many counts of this clonotype. The genes are TRBV7-9 and TRBJ2-7; D assignment may be TRBD1 or TRBD2 (5 bases each). From germline, CDR1 is SEHNR and CDR2 FQNEAQ (reference sequence). This CDR3 is built from 13 residues. Trimming took off 1 base at V and 2 bases at J, with 6 bases between the two ends. The CDR3 sequence: CASSLVGAYEQYF. As DNA, the CDR3 is TGTGCCAGCAGCTTAGTGGGGGCCTACGAGCAGTACTTC.

This clonotype occurred many times. The J gene is TRBJ1-6, the V gene TRBV5-5; D is unresolved. There are 18 residues in the CDR3. Germline values: CDR1 SGHKS, CDR2 YYEKEE (reference sequence). The ends were cut back, 1 base at V and 0 bases at J, with 14 bases in the middle. CDR3 loop: CASSLYSSGGSYNSPLHF. CDR3 DNA: TGTGCCAGCAGCTTGTACTCTAGCGGTGGCTCCTATAATTCACCCCTCCACTTT.

This clonotype has only one observation. The CDR3 DNA follows: TGTGCCAGCAGTCCCACAGGGGGTATTGGGGCCAACGTCCTGACTTTC. It yields the protein CASSPTGGIGANVLTF. The chain uses TRBV11-2 and TRBJ2-6; TRBD1 matches 8 bases. The CDR3 runs 16 residues. V was pared by 6 bases and J by 3 bases, with 7 bases of the junction left unmatched. Germline lookup yields CDR1 SGHAT and CDR2 FQNNGV.

This clonotype was counted ten times or more. This rearrangement joins TRBV20-1 to TRBJ2-7; D is unresolved. V was clipped by 1 base and J by 6 bases, with 19 bases between them. From germline, CDR1 is DFQATT and CDR2 SNEGSKA (reference sequence). This CDR3 spans 15 amino acids. Here the CDR3 reads CSARGIGQGWGEQYF. CDR3 in DNA: TGCAGTGCTAGAGGAATTGGTCAAGGGTGGGGCGAGCAGTACTTC.

This clonotype was recorded at least ten times. The V and J genes are TRBV6-5 and TRBJ1-1, with 7 bases matching TRBD1. Germline values: CDR1 MNHEY, CDR2 SVGAGI. The CDR3 consists of 15 residues. The J segment lost 0 bases and the V segment lost 6 bases, leaving 7 bases of the junction unmatched. This CDR3 is CASSDSTGMNTEAFF. DNA for the CDR3: TGTGCCAGCAGCGATTCGACAGGGATGAACACTGAAGCTTTCTTT.

This clonotype was seen at least ten times. The rearrangement uses TRBV6-5 and TRBJ1-6, with D uncertain. The CDR3 runs to 13 residues. Per the germline V gene, CDR1 is MNHEY and CDR2 is SVGAGI. V lost 6 bases to trimming and J lost 9 bases, with 12 bases between them. The CDR3 protein is CASRKTRGSPLHF. CDR3 in DNA: TGTGCCAGCAGAAAGACTCGGGGTTCACCCCTCCACTTT.